This T cell receptor beta chain originates from a study of blood T cell repertoires in COVID-19. The wider study: Spain, Italy and the United States supplied samples that represented acute and convalescent COVID-19. PBMCs, B-cell-depleted T cells, or T cells were the source of the cDNA or gDNA that made up the material.

Germline CDR1 and CDR2: SQVTM and ANQGSEA. Trimming left V 4 bases short and J 6 bases short, with 16 bases between. CDR3 length equals 13 residues. In the original processing: It was from reference gene primer amplification that nucleated cell counts were estimated. Assay: immunoSEQ multiplex PCR; the TCRdb copy retains only in-frame clones and omits some. D and trimming come from the DNA, and the V and J calls and clone size come from that table. The sample holds about 210,000 clones, more than 85% seen once. This TCR was recovered from a man aged 35 to 55 with acute or convalescent COVID-19. J is TRBJ2-7 and V is TRBV29-1, with D perhaps TRBD1 (8 bases). Material for sequencing was peripheral blood. This CDR3 reads CSVAVTGEGEQYF. The CDR3 DNA reads as TGCAGCGTTGCTGTGACAGGGGAGGGCGAGCAGTACTTC.